This is a list of T cell receptor beta chains from one sample in a study of T cell repertoires in cytomegalovirus infection. TCRdb passed the reads through MiXCR, listing each CDR3 protein once. The sample has 200,000 or so distinct CDR3 sequences, over 25% seen once. Material for sequencing was PBMCs. Receptor source: a human donor in good health (CMV status not recorded). Some clones in this sample may be carry-over from other donors' samples. The CDR3 runs from the conserved cysteine through the conserved F or W. The order of the fields is clone size, V gene, D gene, J gene, CDR3 protein, CDR3 DNA. The D gene is left open where the match is weak. Clone size is shown for a subset of rows, as once, few, many or a class of expanded clone.

clone_size: .
v_call: TRBV7-8
d_call: TRBD1
j_call: TRBJ1-5
cdr3_aa: CASSLRQGPNSNQPQHF
cdr3_nt: TGTGCCAGCAGCCTCCGACAGGGACCGAATAGCAATCAGCCCCAGCATTTT

clone_size: many
v_call: TRBV7-8
d_call: .
j_call: TRBJ1-2
cdr3_aa: CASSKGLDHPYGYTF
cdr3_nt: TGTGCCAGCAGCAAAGGGCTGGATCATCCGTATGGCTACACCTTC

clone_size: few
v_call: TRBV12-3/TRBV12-4
d_call: TRBD1
j_call: TRBJ1-6
cdr3_aa: CASRPDRGGSPLHF
cdr3_nt: TGTGCCAGCAGACCTGACAGGGGAGGCTCACCCCTCCACTTT

clone_size: .
v_call: TRBV6-4
d_call: .
j_call: TRBJ2-5
cdr3_aa: CASSELGVPGETQYF
cdr3_nt: TGTGCCAGCAGTGAACTCGGGGTACCCGGGGAGACCCAGTACTTC

clone_size: .
v_call: TRBV6-1
d_call: .
j_call: TRBJ1-2
cdr3_aa: CASRLRGDDGYTF
cdr3_nt: TGTGCCAGCAGACTGCGGGGGGACGATGGCTACACCTTC

clone_size: .
v_call: TRBV30
d_call: TRBD1
j_call: TRBJ1-2
cdr3_aa: CAWNTRDRDGGYGYTF
cdr3_nt: TGTGCCTGGAACACCCGGGACAGGGACGGTGGCTATGGCTACACCTTC

clone_size: few
v_call: TRBV15
d_call: .
j_call: TRBJ2-7
cdr3_aa: CATSREVTYEQYF
cdr3_nt: TGTGCCACCAGCAGAGAGGTCACCTACGAGCAGTACTTC

clone_size: few
v_call: TRBV5-1
d_call: .
j_call: TRBJ1-1
cdr3_aa: CASQPGASTEAFF
cdr3_nt: TGCGCCAGCCAGCCGGGGGCCAGCACTGAAGCTTTCTTT

clone_size: many
v_call: TRBV10-3
d_call: TRBD1
j_call: TRBJ1-5
cdr3_aa: CAISPGQSNQPQHF
cdr3_nt: TGTGCCATCAGTCCGGGACAGAGCAATCAGCCCCAGCATTTT

clone_size: .
v_call: TRBV5-1
d_call: .
j_call: TRBJ2-7
cdr3_aa: CASSLVQGLYEQYF
cdr3_nt: TGCGCCAGCAGCTTGGTACAGGGCCTCTACGAGCAGTACTTC

clone_size: few
v_call: TRBV11-2
d_call: .
j_call: TRBJ1-6
cdr3_aa: CASALGGEGNSPLHF
cdr3_nt: TGTGCCAGCGCCCTCGGAGGGGAAGGGAATTCACCCCTCCACTTT

clone_size: .
v_call: TRBV5-1
d_call: TRBD1
j_call: TRBJ2-5
cdr3_aa: CASSFRRGRETQYF
cdr3_nt: TGCGCCAGCAGCTTTAGAAGGGGGCGAGAGACCCAGTACTTC

clone_size: .
v_call: TRBV25-1
d_call: TRBD1
j_call: TRBJ1-2
cdr3_aa: CASSDGTGGERHYGCTF
cdr3_nt: TGTGCCAGCAGTGATGGGACAGGGGGCGAACGGCACTATGGCTGCACCTTC

clone_size: .
v_call: TRBV12-3/TRBV12-4
d_call: TRBD1
j_call: TRBJ1-1
cdr3_aa: CASIQSGTGGEAFF
cdr3_nt: TGTGCCAGCATCCAATCCGGGACAGGGGGTGAAGCTTTCTTT

clone_size: .
v_call: TRBV18
d_call: TRBD1
j_call: TRBJ2-7
cdr3_aa: CASSSDRDSTYEQYF
cdr3_nt: TGTGCCAGCTCATCCGACCGGGACAGTACCTACGAGCAGTACTTC

clone_size: few
v_call: TRBV5-6
d_call: .
j_call: TRBJ1-6
cdr3_aa: CASSLAQINSPLHF
cdr3_nt: TGTGCCAGCAGCTTGGCACAGATTAATTCACCCCTCCACTTT

clone_size: few
v_call: TRBV6-1
d_call: .
j_call: TRBJ1-1
cdr3_aa: CAITSNGGPEAFF
cdr3_nt: TGTGCCATTACATCGAACGGGGGGCCTGAAGCTTTCTTT

clone_size: many
v_call: TRBV12-3/TRBV12-4
d_call: .
j_call: TRBJ1-1
cdr3_aa: CASRRDGTEAFF
cdr3_nt: TGTGCCAGCAGACGAGACGGGACTGAAGCTTTCTTT

clone_size: .
v_call: TRBV7-2
d_call: .
j_call: TRBJ1-2
cdr3_aa: CASSLPQAVGGYTF
cdr3_nt: TGTGCCAGCAGCTTACCACAGGCCGTGGGGGGCTACACCTTC

clone_size: .
v_call: TRBV12-3/TRBV12-4
d_call: TRBD1
j_call: TRBJ2-7
cdr3_aa: CASSPGQGAREHYF
cdr3_nt: TGTGCCAGCAGCCCGGGACAGGGGGCGCGGGAGCACTACTTC

clone_size: .
v_call: TRBV20-1
d_call: TRBD1
j_call: TRBJ1-4
cdr3_aa: CSVPGPGGEYEKLFF
cdr3_nt: TGCAGTGTCCCAGGCCCAGGGGGCGAATATGAAAAACTGTTTTTT

clone_size: few
v_call: TRBV7-3
d_call: TRBD1
j_call: TRBJ2-1
cdr3_aa: CASSPPTGFPNEQFF
cdr3_nt: TGTGCCAGCAGCCCCCCGACAGGGTTCCCCAATGAGCAGTTCTTC

clone_size: .
v_call: TRBV2
d_call: .
j_call: TRBJ2-1
cdr3_aa: CASTTPQGTYNEQFF
cdr3_nt: TGTGCCAGCACCACCCCCCAGGGTACCTACAATGAGCAGTTCTTC

clone_size: .
v_call: TRBV5-1
d_call: .
j_call: TRBJ2-3
cdr3_aa: CASSDPGVPWKYTQYF
cdr3_nt: TGCGCCAGCAGTGATCCAGGAGTTCCTTGGAAGTATACGCAGTATTTT